This TCR beta chain emerged from a study of T-cell memory formation after mild COVID-19. Study-level background: Largely donor-specific TCR clusters were found. Whole-study findings and limits: From day 15 to 85, contracting clones were balanced between CD4 and CD8, whereas later expanders leaned toward CD4+. Prior to infection, memory already included some responding clones, suggesting cross-reactive memory joined.

On this clonotype: Its antigen is unknown.

The 5'RACE method, run with constant-segment primers, produced TCR alpha and TCR beta cDNA libraries (carrying sample barcodes and UMIs). MiXCR, run by TCRdb on the 5' RACE reads, gives a single entry per CDR3 protein. The data show 250,000 to 350,000 distinct CDR3 sequences, approximately 15% seen once. The germline V gene encodes CDR1 MNHEY and CDR2 SVGAGI. There are 13 residues in the CDR3. V lost 8 bases to trimming and J lost 2 bases, with 10 bases between them. Sequencing was done on a sample of PBMCs or a T cell subset sorted from them (not recorded which). The clonotype originates from a man between 18 and 29 years old who had mild COVID-19 (a few samples of this study predate the infection). Cell type and time point are not known. The rearrangement joins TRBV6-5 to TRBJ1-5; no firm D call. The CDR3 protein is CASGNRGNQPQHF. The CDR3 DNA follows: TGTGCCAGCGGCAATCGGGGCAATCAGCCCCAGCATTTT.